Listed below are T cell receptor beta chains from one sample, sequenced in a study of blood T cell repertoires in COVID-19. Clones were read by immunoSEQ multiplex PCR, and TCRdb kept only the in-frame ones, dropping some. The table includes roughly 280,000 clones, 89% detected once. The specimen was peripheral blood. Source of these receptors: a man aged 50 to 59 with acute or convalescent COVID-19. The CDR3 runs from the conserved cysteine through the conserved F or W.

v_call: TRBV5-1; j_call: TRBJ2-2; cdr3_length: 16; cdr3_aa: CASSPGTGGPAGELFF
v_call: TRBV11-2; j_call: TRBJ2-7; cdr3_length: 14; cdr3_aa: CASSYQTGLGEQYF
v_call: TRBV10-3; j_call: TRBJ2-5; cdr3_length: 16; cdr3_aa: CAISGTGGGHQETQYF
v_call: TRBV29-1; j_call: TRBJ2-3; cdr3_length: 12; cdr3_aa: CSVVQNTDTQYF
v_call: TRBV7-3; j_call: TRBJ1-2; cdr3_length: 13; cdr3_aa: CASAQTANYGYTF
v_call: TRBV14; j_call: TRBJ2-7; cdr3_length: 13; cdr3_aa: CASSQDWGVAQYF
v_call: TRBV4-2; j_call: TRBJ2-3; cdr3_length: 18; cdr3_aa: CASSQGLGLAGGSDTQYF
v_call: TRBV27; j_call: TRBJ1-5; cdr3_length: 13; cdr3_aa: CASSLKGDQPQHF
v_call: TRBV28; j_call: TRBJ1-3; cdr3_length: 17; cdr3_aa: CASSSPGQSYSGNTIYF
v_call: TRBV7-2; j_call: TRBJ1-1; cdr3_length: 14; cdr3_aa: CASSLYDRGLRAFF
v_call: TRBV19; j_call: TRBJ2-7; cdr3_length: 17; cdr3_aa: CASSPEGQFYGSYEQYF
v_call: TRBV10-2; j_call: TRBJ2-3; cdr3_length: 15; cdr3_aa: CASSLGQGAIDTQYF
v_call: TRBV12-3/TRBV12-4; j_call: TRBJ2-5; cdr3_length: 13; cdr3_aa: CASSLSNQETQYF
v_call: TRBV7-2; j_call: TRBJ2-5; cdr3_length: 14; cdr3_aa: CASSLQSPRETQYF
v_call: TRBV4-2; j_call: TRBJ2-1; cdr3_length: 15; cdr3_aa: CASSLTGDRYNEQFF